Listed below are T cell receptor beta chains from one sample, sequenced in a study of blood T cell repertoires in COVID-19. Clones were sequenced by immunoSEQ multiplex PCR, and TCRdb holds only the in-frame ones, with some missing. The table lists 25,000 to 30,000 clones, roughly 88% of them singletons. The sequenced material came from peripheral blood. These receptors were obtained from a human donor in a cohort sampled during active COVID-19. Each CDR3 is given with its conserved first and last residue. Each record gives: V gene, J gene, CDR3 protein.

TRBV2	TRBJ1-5	CASSAGINQPQHF
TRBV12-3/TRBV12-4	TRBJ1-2	CASRTILGYGYTF
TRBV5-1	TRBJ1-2	CASSPDWRGIYGYTF
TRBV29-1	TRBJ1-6	CSVRTGSNSPLHF
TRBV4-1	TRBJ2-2	CASSQDMEGRTGELFF
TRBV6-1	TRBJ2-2	CASSELRGTGELFF
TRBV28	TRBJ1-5	CASSLPLQGRPNQPQHF
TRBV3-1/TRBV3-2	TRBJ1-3	CASSPKRTGVFTIYF
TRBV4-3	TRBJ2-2	CASRTGQVTGELFF
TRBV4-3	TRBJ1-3	CASSQGRTEGNTIYF
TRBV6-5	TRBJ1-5	CASTRLYSNQPQHF
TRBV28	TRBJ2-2	CASSSVQGGLNTGELFF
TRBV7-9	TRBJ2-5	CASSLAGRQETQYF
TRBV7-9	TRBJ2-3	CASSFSGQGGDTQYF
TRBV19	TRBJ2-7	CASSKESSGVAEQYF
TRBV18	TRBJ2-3	CASSPSTASTDTQYF
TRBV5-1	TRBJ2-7	CASSLQGSPYEQYF
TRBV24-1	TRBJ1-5	CATSDPTGAQPQHF
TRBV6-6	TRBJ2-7	CASSSSAGRDSYEQYF
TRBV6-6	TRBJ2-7	CASSSVGGYEQYF
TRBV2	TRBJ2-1	CASSRRKLGYNEQFF
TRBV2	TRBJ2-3	CASSWAPVGTDTQYF